This entry is about one TCR beta chain. Vbeta (60) and Jbeta (13) primers were used in the PCR. The data were produced by immunoSEQ multiplex PCR, yet TCRdb's version contains in-frame clones alone and is incomplete. Among 150,000 to 200,000 clones, roughly 70% were seen once, and the ten largest hold approximately 1.5%. From germline, CDR1 is MNHEY and CDR2 SMNVEV (reference sequence). The CDR3 spans 14 residues. Trimming cost V 5 bases and J 1 base, with 8 bases left between them. These data are taken from a study of cytomegalovirus exposure and HLA in healthy donors. The rearrangement links TRBV27 to TRBJ1-4, with D possibly TRBD1 on 5 matching bases. This sequence was found in a girl under 18 in good health and CMV-seronegative. Sequences were obtained from PBMCs. CDR3 DNA sequence: TGTGCCAGCAGTGCGACAGTAACTAATGAAAAACTGTTTTTT. Translated, it gives CASSATVTNEKLFF.